These 17 T cell receptor beta chains came from one sample sequenced in a study of shared clonotypes between healthy human individuals. Measured with immunoSEQ multiplex PCR; TCRdb has only the in-frame clones, and not every one. The data hold a few million clones, with approximately 92% observed a single time. Positively selected for CCR7, the CD45RO-negative cells used as naive CD8 cells excluded terminally differentiated effector memory CD45RA+ cells. The sample taken for sequencing was naive CD8+ T cells from PBMCs. Receptor source: a young man in good health. Some clones in this sample may be carry-over from other donors' samples.

The chain uses TRBV28 and TRBJ2-7; no reliable D call. This CDR3 has 13 residues. The V gene's germline CDR1 is MDHEN and CDR2 SYDVKM. The germline V and J ends were trimmed by 6 bases and 5 bases, with 14 bases remaining between them. CDR3 loop: CASSPLGPNEQYF. DNA of the CDR3: TGTGCCAGCAGCCCCTTAGGCCCCAACGAGCAGTACTTC.

The chain couples TRBV9 to TRBJ2-7; tentatively, D is TRBD1 (6 bases). The CDR3 is 14 amino acids. Trimming removed 3 bases at V and 5 bases at J, with 15 bases between. The germline gives CDR1 SGDLS, CDR2 YYNGEE. CDR3 sequence (DNA): TGTGCCAGCAGCGCCAGGGGAAAAGGGGACGAGCAGTACTTC. The encoded protein is CASSARGKGDEQYF.

The rearrangement joins TRBV30 to TRBJ2-5; D may be TRBD1 (5 bases). The J call is doubtful: the DNA matches TRBJ2-7 better. This CDR3 spans 13 amino acids. Per the germline V gene, CDR1 is GTSNPN and CDR2 is SVGIG (reference sequence). In DNA, the CDR3 is TGTGCCTCCGACAGACCGAGCTCCTACGAGCAGTACTTC. It codes for CASDRPSSYEQYF.

For this clone: Other DNA sequences in this sample translate to the same CDR3. This rearrangement joins TRBV5-6 to TRBJ2-1; D remains unclear. Trimming cost V 2 bases and J 2 bases, with 11 bases left between them. This CDR3 is 15 amino acids long. The germline gives CDR1 SGHDT, CDR2 YYEEEE. CDR3 residues: CASSLGGKTYNEQFF. The CDR3 bases are TGTGCCAGCAGCTTAGGTGGGAAAACCTACAATGAGCAGTTCTTC.

The V call is TRBV5-5, the J call TRBJ2-5; TRBD1 agrees at 9 bases. There are 16 residues in the CDR3. The J segment lost 2 bases and the V segment lost 4 bases, leaving 9 bases of the junction unmatched. Germline lookup yields CDR1 SGHKS and CDR2 YYEKEE (reference sequence). This CDR3 is CASSTHRGLYQETQYF. DNA of the CDR3: TGTGCCAGCAGCACCCACAGGGGGCTTTATCAAGAGACCCAGTACTTC.

V gene TRBV10-3 combines with J gene TRBJ1-5, with 9 bases fitting TRBD1. The J segment lost 5 bases and the V segment lost 3 bases, leaving 8 bases of the junction unmatched. Germline assignment: CDR1 ENHRY and CDR2 SYGVKD. This CDR3 is built from 16 residues. CDR3 nucleotide sequence: TGTGCCATCAGTGATCCTACAGGGGGCATCGATCAGCCCCAGCATTTT. Translation: CAISDPTGGIDQPQHF.

The V gene is TRBV5-6, the J gene TRBJ2-1, with D perhaps TRBD2 (7 bases). Deletions cut 3 bases from V and 6 bases from J, with 19 bases between. The CDR3 sequence is 16 residues long. From germline, CDR1 is SGHDT and CDR2 YYEEEE. The CDR3 nucleotides read TGTGCCAGCAGCTCCAGGTGGGGGGGCCCAGGCAATGAGCAGTTCTTC. Residues: CASSSRWGGPGNEQFF.

The chain carries TRBV6-5 and TRBJ1-6; D uncertain. This CDR3 region has 15 residues. Germline V gene sequence: CDR1 MNHEY, CDR2 SVGAGI. The V gene lost 0 bases and the J gene lost 7 bases, with 10 bases spanning the gap. As DNA, the CDR3 is TGTGCCAGCAGTTACTCGACTGTCCCCAATTCACCCCTCCACTTT. Residues: CASSYSTVPNSPLHF.

This chain uses TRBV4-1 with TRBJ2-5; D is undetermined. Trimming stripped 0 bases from V and 4 bases from J, with 9 bases between. Germline loops: CDR1 MGHRA, CDR2 YSYEKL. CDR3 size: 14 residues. The CDR3 coding sequence is TGCGCCAGCAGCCAAGATATTCCGTCAGAGACCCAGTACTTC. As protein: CASSQDIPSETQYF.

This chain connects TRBV27 to TRBJ1-5, with D unresolved. V was trimmed by 5 bases and J by 0 bases, leaving 8 bases between them. Germline V CDR1 and CDR2: MNHEY, SMNVEV (reference sequence). The CDR3 consists of 14 residues. The CDR3 nucleotides are TGTGCCAGCAGTGTAGGCAATAGCAATCAGCCCCAGCATTTT. This codes for CASSVGNSNQPQHF.

The chain has TRBV2 and TRBJ2-3; 9 nucleotides match TRBD2. The trim removed 11 bases at V and 0 bases at J, leaving 15 bases unmatched. The germline gives CDR1 SNHLY, CDR2 FYNNEI. This CDR3 comprises 17 residues. Written as DNA, the CDR3 is TGTGCCGGCGGCCAGCGGGAGGACCTAACTAGCACAGATACGCAGTATTTT. Amino acids: CAGGQREDLTSTDTQYF.

The J gene is TRBJ2-4, the V gene TRBV7-8; 8 bases align to TRBD1. This CDR3 spans 16 amino acids. Germline V gives CDR1 SGHVS, CDR2 FQNEAQ. J gave up 1 base and V 4 bases, and 6 bases lay outside the gene matches. As DNA, the CDR3 is TGTGCCAGCAGCTCGACAGGGGATGAGGCCAAAAACATTCAGTACTTC. Translated, it gives CASSSTGDEAKNIQYF.

In DNA, the CDR3 is TGTGCCAGCAGCTCAGGGGTAGGCCGTCAGACTGAAGCTTTCTTT. Translation gives CASSSGVGRQTEAFF. This rearrangement joins TRBV9 to TRBJ1-1, with D perhaps matching TRBD1 (6 bases). V dropped 4 bases and J dropped 5 bases, with 18 bases sitting between them. This CDR3 has 15 residues. Germline assignment: CDR1 SGDLS and CDR2 YYNGEE.

The rearrangement uses TRBV7-3 and TRBJ2-6; either TRBD1 or TRBD2 may fit D (7 bases each). With 1 base removed from V and 0 bases from J, the gap between germline ends came to 28 bases. CDR3 size: 23 residues. Per germline, CDR1 SGHTA and CDR2 FQGTGA. The CDR3 DNA sequence: TGTGCCAGCAGCTTAAAGGGCGACAGGGTAGTGGGACTACCTTTCTCTGGGGCCAACGTCCTGACTTTC. Translation: CASSLKGDRVVGLPFSGANVLTF.

The rearrangement links TRBV11-2 to TRBJ2-7, with 11 bases that match TRBD1. CDR1 and CDR2 (germline): SGHAT, FQNNGV. Unmatched junction bases numbered 7, after V lost 4 bases and J lost 5 bases. This CDR3 has 15 amino acids. Written as DNA, the CDR3 is TGTGCCAGCAGCTCCCGGGACAGGGGGTCCCACGAGCAGTACTTC. Amino acids: CASSSRDRGSHEQYF.

The rearrangement uses TRBV27 and TRBJ1-1, with D tentatively TRBD1 (5 bases). The V gene lost 4 bases and the J gene lost 7 bases, with 22 bases spanning the gap. Germline loops: CDR1 MNHEY, CDR2 SMNVEV (reference sequence). CDR3 size: 16 residues. CDR3 DNA sequence: TGTGCCAGCAGTTATGGTCCCGGTGGGGGAGCGGTTGAAGCTTTCTTT. It codes for CASSYGPGGGAVEAFF.

V usage is TRBV5-4 and J usage is TRBJ1-1, with D maybe TRBD1 (6 bases). With 1 base removed from V and 11 bases from J, the gap between germline ends came to 27 bases. Germline V gives CDR1 SGHNT, CDR2 YYREEE (reference sequence). The CDR3 contains 17 residues. CDR3 DNA sequence: TGTGCCAGCAGCTTGCGTTTTGGGGGCGGCACCCCCCTGGGGGCTTTCTTT. Protein product: CASSLRFGGGTPLGAFF.